This T cell receptor beta chain was profiled in a study of control samples from healthy donors and cancer patients. Germline assignment: CDR1 ENHRY and CDR2 SYGVKD. The CDR3 sequence is 13 residues long. V was cut by 6 bases and J by 14 bases, with 22 bases left in between. This table comes from immunoSEQ multiplex PCR, and its TCRdb copy is limited to in-frame clones, with some not included. The sample carries under 200,000 clones, approximately 94% recorded once. The sample comprised blood. The clonotype was recovered from a woman in her 40s in good health. This chain links TRBV10-3 with TRBJ1-1; possibly TRBD1 for D (5 bases). The CDR3: CAISPDRTGGAFF. CDR3 coding DNA: TGTGCCATCAGCCCGGATCGGACGGGGGGAGCCTTCTTT.